A selection of T cell receptor beta chains follows, all from one sample in a study of technical replicates of blood from a few donors. Method: immunoSEQ multiplex PCR; TCRdb's copy keeps in-frame clones and lacks some. The data contain approximately 77,000 clones, 90% to 95% of them singletons. The sample taken for sequencing was T cells isolated from PBMCs. The receptor source for this set is a human donor in good health. CDR3s include the opening cysteine and the closing phenylalanine or tryptophan. The D gene is left open where the match is weak.

d_call: -
v_call: TRBV5-1
j_call: TRBJ1-2
cdr3_aa: CASSLPGKAYGYTF

d_call: TRBD2
v_call: TRBV11-3
j_call: TRBJ2-4
cdr3_aa: CASSFERETKNIQYF

d_call: TRBD1
v_call: TRBV10-3
j_call: TRBJ1-2
cdr3_aa: CAISDLTGSGYTF

d_call: -
v_call: TRBV30
j_call: TRBJ1-2
cdr3_aa: CASSPFDGYTF

d_call: -
v_call: TRBV9
j_call: TRBJ2-1
cdr3_aa: CASSAGQFEQFF

d_call: -
v_call: TRBV9
j_call: TRBJ2-5
cdr3_aa: CASSVGTGGLQETQYF

d_call: TRBD2
v_call: TRBV7-2
j_call: TRBJ2-2
cdr3_aa: CASSSIAGAVGELFF

d_call: TRBD2
v_call: TRBV7-9
j_call: TRBJ2-1
cdr3_aa: CASSLARTSGGDEQFF

d_call: TRBD1
v_call: TRBV4-1
j_call: TRBJ1-3
cdr3_aa: CASSRPGRGTGSGNTIYF

d_call: TRBD1
v_call: TRBV28
j_call: TRBJ1-5
cdr3_aa: CASSLAIQGYQPQHF

d_call: -
v_call: TRBV11-3
j_call: TRBJ1-2
cdr3_aa: CASSLDSAARGGYTF

d_call: -
v_call: TRBV4-1
j_call: TRBJ1-2
cdr3_aa: CASSQEVPGLVNYGYTF

d_call: -
v_call: TRBV15
j_call: TRBJ1-4
cdr3_aa: CATSRVVSSNEKLFF

d_call: -
v_call: TRBV11-3
j_call: TRBJ1-4
cdr3_aa: CASSLDTTAEKLFF

d_call: -
v_call: TRBV15
j_call: TRBJ1-1
cdr3_aa: CATSRGGAGEAFF

d_call: TRBD1
v_call: TRBV7-9
j_call: TRBJ2-7
cdr3_aa: CASSWGQAGEQYF

d_call: TRBD1
v_call: TRBV6-6
j_call: TRBJ1-2
cdr3_aa: CASRSGQGANYGYTF

d_call: -
v_call: TRBV7-2
j_call: TRBJ2-7
cdr3_aa: CASSTSLWYEQYF

d_call: -
v_call: TRBV27
j_call: TRBJ2-1
cdr3_aa: CASSFGGRNEQFF

d_call: -
v_call: TRBV6-1
j_call: TRBJ2-1
cdr3_aa: CASSEAFHSTYNEQFF

d_call: -
v_call: TRBV13
j_call: TRBJ2-7
cdr3_aa: CASSEAGADEQYF

d_call: TRBD1
v_call: TRBV14
j_call: TRBJ1-2
cdr3_aa: CASSHEQGGNYGYTF

d_call: TRBD2
v_call: TRBV7-9
j_call: TRBJ2-3
cdr3_aa: CASSHGLAGDYADTQYF

d_call: TRBD2
v_call: TRBV7-6
j_call: TRBJ2-7
cdr3_aa: CASSLWGGTYEQYF

d_call: TRBD1
v_call: TRBV5-1
j_call: TRBJ2-1
cdr3_aa: CASSLGTVSYNEQFF